This entry lists 22 T cell receptor beta chains sequenced from one sample in a study of Graves' ophthalmopathy and Graves' hyperthyroidism. CDR3 regions of TCR beta were amplified from RNA transcripts. HTBI primers were used in a first-round RT-PCR, which preceded a second-round multiplex PCR. TCRdb passed the multiplex PCR reads through MiXCR, listing each CDR3 protein once. The data show hundreds of thousands of distinct CDR3 sequences, with just over 40% seen just once and more than 2.5% held by the top ten. The specimen sequenced was peripheral blood. These receptor sequences come from an adult man with Graves' ophthalmopathy.

Remarks on this clonotype: This clone may be a read error of a much larger clone one base away. The rearrangement links TRBV7-9 to TRBJ1-4, with a possible D match to TRBD1 (5 bases). CDR3 length: 15 residues. In germline, CDR1 is SEHNR, CDR2 FQNEAQ (reference sequence). The germline V and J ends were trimmed by 8 bases and 5 bases, with 18 bases remaining between them. CDR3 region: CASGDGGWVNEKLFF. In nucleotides, the CDR3 is TGTGCCAGCGGCGACGGGGGATGGGTCAATGAAAAACTGTTTTTT. Full variable domain (outside the CDR3, taken from reference TRBV7-9 and TRBJ1-4): DTGVSQNPRHKITKRGQNVTFRCDPISEHNRLYWYRQTLGQGPEFLTYFQNEAQLEKSRLLSDRFSAERPKGSFSTLEIQRTEQGDSAMYLCASGDGGWVNEKLFFGSGTQLSVL.

This clonotype was recorded at least ten times. The J gene is TRBJ2-2, the V gene TRBV11-3, with D maybe TRBD1 (5 bases). CDR1 is SGHNT, CDR2 YENEEA, per germline. The CDR3 consists of 14 residues. The ends were cut back, 2 bases at V and 3 bases at J, with 7 bases in the middle. The CDR3 nucleotides are TGTGCCAGCAGCTTACAGGGATACACCGGGGAGCTGTTTTTT. Protein sequence: CASSLQGYTGELFF. The variable domain in full, with the rest retrieved from reference TRBV11-3 and TRBJ2-2, is EAGVVQSPRYKIIEKKQPVAFWCNPISGHNTLYWYLQNLGQGPELLIRYENEEAVDDSQLPKDRFSAERLKGVDSTLKIQPAELGDSAVYLCASSLQGYTGELFFGEGSRLTVL.

The V gene is TRBV5-5, the J gene TRBJ1-6; D not certain. CDR3 length: 16 amino acids. CDR1 is SGHKS, CDR2 YYEKEE, per germline (reference sequence). The germline V and J ends were trimmed by 4 bases and 5 bases, with 16 bases remaining between them. This CDR3 reads CASSPLALQNNSPLHF. The DNA of the CDR3 is TGTGCCAGCAGCCCCTTGGCGCTGCAGAATAATTCACCCCTCCACTTT. The entire variable domain, with the rest obtained from reference TRBV5-5 and TRBJ1-6, is as follows: DAGVTQSPTHLIKTRGQQVTLRCSPISGHKSVSWYQQVLGQGPQFIFQYYEKEERGRGNFPDRFSARQFPNYSSELNVNALLLGDSALYLCASSPLALQNNSPLHFGNGTRLTVT.

This chain uses TRBV20-1 with TRBJ2-3; D is unclear. Trimming removed 3 bases at V and 5 bases at J, with 12 bases between. CDR1 DFQATT and CDR2 SNEGSKA come from the germline V gene (reference sequence). The CDR3 is 13 amino acids. The CDR3 sequence: CSARVLLGDTQYF. CDR3 DNA sequence: TGCAGTGCTAGGGTACTGTTGGGAGATACGCAGTATTTT.

This clonotype was counted many times. The chain joins TRBV5-1 to TRBJ2-5; TRBD2 agrees at 9 bases. The CDR3 totals 15 residues. Losses at the gene ends were 3 bases for V and 3 bases for J; bases not matched to a gene: 6. CDR1 and CDR2 from the germline V gene are SGHRS and YFSETQ. DNA for the CDR3: TGCGCCAGCAGCTGGGATGGACTAGCGAAAGAGACCCAGTACTTC. Amino acid sequence: CASSWDGLAKETQYF.

The V gene is TRBV2, the J gene TRBJ1-5; maybe TRBD1 (6 bases). V lost 6 bases and J 7 bases, leaving 13 bases between the germline ends. Germline CDR1 is SNHLY and CDR2 is FYNNEI. The CDR3 consists of 13 residues. The CDR3 DNA reads TGTGCCAGCAGAGGGACATCAGGACAGCCCCAGCATTTT. Amino acid sequence: CASRGTSGQPQHF.

The chain combines TRBV7-9 with TRBJ1-6; 8 nucleotides match TRBD1. CDR3 length equals 11 residues. CDR1 and CDR2 from the germline V gene are SEHNR and FQNEAQ (reference sequence). The V and J ends lost 6 bases and 17 bases, in that order; junction bases with no gene match: 6. In nucleotides, the CDR3 is TGTGCCAGCAGACCCGGGACAGGCATCCACTTT. Its translation: CASRPGTGIHF.

This clonotype came up many times. The chain combines TRBV10-3 with TRBJ1-1; D is uncertain. CDR1 is ENHRY and CDR2 is SYGVKD in the germline V gene. V dropped 1 base and J dropped 0 bases, with 9 bases sitting between them. This CDR3 comprises 15 residues. The CDR3 bases are TGTGCCATCAGTGAGTACGTAGTAATGAACACTGAAGCTTTCTTT. Amino acid sequence: CAISEYVVMNTEAFF.

The J gene is TRBJ2-7, the V gene TRBV10-3; 8 bases are shared with TRBD1. J was trimmed by 3 bases and V by 4 bases; bases with no gene match: 5. CDR1 ENHRY and CDR2 SYGVKD come from the germline V gene. CDR3 length equals 14 residues. The CDR3 is CAISGGTGGYEQYF. The CDR3 DNA reads TGTGCCATCAGTGGCGGAACAGGGGGCTACGAGCAGTACTTC.

This clonotype was observed many times. The V and J genes are TRBV19 and TRBJ2-5, with 11 bases lining up with TRBD2. CDR1 is LNHDA and CDR2 is SQIVND in the germline V gene (reference sequence). CDR3 size: 16 residues. V shed 0 bases, J shed 5 bases, and the junction held 5 bases outside the gene matches. The CDR3 nucleotides are TGTGCCAGTAGTATAGACACTAGCGGGAGCTCGGAGACCCAGTACTTC. Translation: CASSIDTSGSSETQYF. The entire variable domain, with the rest obtained from reference TRBV19 and TRBJ2-5, is as follows: DGGITQSPKYLFRKEGQNVTLSCEQNLNHDAMYWYRQDPGQGLRLIYYSQIVNDFQKGDIAEGYSVSREKKESFPLTVTSAQKNPTAFYLCASSIDTSGSSETQYFGPGTRLLVL.

The V gene is TRBV7-9, the J gene TRBJ1-3; 8 bases are shared with TRBD1. The CDR3 is made up of 17 amino acids. Germline CDR1 is SEHNR and CDR2 is FQNEAQ (reference sequence). Trimming removed 5 bases from V and 0 bases from J; junction bases left unmatched: 9. In DNA, the CDR3 is TGTGCCAGCAGCCAAGGTACAGGGGGGACCTCTGGAAACACCATATATTTT. This codes for CASSQGTGGTSGNTIYF.

The chain is built from TRBV25-1 and TRBJ1-4, with D tentatively TRBD1 (5 bases). Deletions cut 6 bases from V and 4 bases from J, with 18 bases between. This CDR3 is built from 16 residues. Germline loops: CDR1 MGHDK, CDR2 SYGVNS. The CDR3 loop is CASSGPGEGFNEKLFF. For the CDR3, the DNA is TGTGCCAGCAGCGGCCCGGGGGAAGGGTTTAATGAAAAACTGTTTTTT.

The chain combines TRBV7-9 with TRBJ2-5; tentatively, D is TRBD1 (6 bases). The CDR3 is 12 amino acids. V was clipped by 2 bases and J by 9 bases, with 10 bases between them. Looked up from germline, CDR1 is SEHNR and CDR2 is FQNEAQ (reference sequence). The CDR3 here is CASSLFGQPQYF. The CDR3 nucleotides are TGTGCCAGCAGCTTATTTGGACAGCCCCAGTACTTC.

Notes on this clonotype: Since a much larger clone is just one base distant, this may be a read error. As DNA, the CDR3 is TGTGCCAGCAGCCCGGGGGGTCATGAAAAACTGTTTTTT. Protein product: CASSPGGHEKLFF. The chain joins TRBV7-9 to TRBJ1-4; D might be TRBD1 (5 bases). The V gene's germline CDR1 is SEHNR and CDR2 FQNEAQ (reference sequence). V was cut by 5 bases and J by 6 bases, with 10 bases left in between. The CDR3 loop spans 13 amino acids.

The rearrangement uses TRBV2 and TRBJ1-6; the match to TRBD1 covers 7 bases. The CDR3 is 15 residues long. Per the germline V gene, CDR1 is SNHLY and CDR2 is FYNNEI. J lost 8 bases, V lost 6 bases, and 10 bases had no gene match. In nucleotides, the CDR3 is TGTGCCAGCAGCGACGATCGGCAGGGGGATTCACCCCTCCACTTT. As protein: CASSDDRQGDSPLHF.

V is TRBV9 and J is TRBJ1-1; D is unresolved. CDR3 size: 16 residues. The V and J ends lost 5 bases and 4 bases respectively, with 21 bases between them. Germline V lookup: CDR1 SGDLS, CDR2 YYNGEE. Here the CDR3 reads CASSQSLTIPSTEAFF. In DNA form, the CDR3 reads TGTGCCAGCAGTCAATCACTGACAATCCCCTCCACTGAAGCTTTCTTT.

This clonotype has at least ten counts. This sequence joins TRBV2 and TRBJ2-7; 7 bases align to TRBD1. Germline V lookup: CDR1 SNHLY, CDR2 FYNNEI. With V trimmed by 3 bases and J by 4 bases, 6 bases remained unmatched. The CDR3 has 14 residues. The CDR3 region has the DNA TGTGCCAGCAGTGATTGGGACAGCGGATACGAGCAGTACTTC. As protein: CASSDWDSGYEQYF.

DNA of the CDR3: TGCAGCGTTGGTCCGCCGGGGGGCTACACCTTC. This gives the protein CSVGPPGGYTF. The J gene is TRBJ1-2, the V gene TRBV29-1; D remains ambiguous. The germline V gene has CDR1 SQVTM and CDR2 ANQGSEA. With 4 bases removed from V and 8 bases from J, the gap between germline ends came to 11 bases. There are 11 residues in the CDR3.

This clonotype was seen ten or more times. The chain has TRBV9 and TRBJ1-4, with a tentative D call TRBD1 (5 bases). The germline CDR1 and CDR2 sequences are SGDLS and YYNGEE. The CDR3 spans 14 residues. V was clipped by 1 base and J by 6 bases, with 10 bases between them. The CDR3 DNA reads TGTGCCAGCAGCGTACGGGGGGACGATGAAAAACTGTTTTTT. It codes for CASSVRGDDEKLFF.

V and J are TRBV7-9 and TRBJ2-2; 14 nucleotides match TRBD2. V was clipped by 4 bases and J by 8 bases; unmatched bases: 12. Germline CDR1 is SEHNR and CDR2 is FQNEAQ (reference sequence). The CDR3 length is 18 residues. CDR3: CASSSRAPGLAGVGELFF. The CDR3 nucleotides are TGTGCCAGCAGCTCGCGAGCACCGGGACTAGCGGGGGTTGGGGAGCTGTTTTTT.

Turning to this clonotype: This may be a read error, as it is one base from a much larger clone. This chain links TRBV5-6 with TRBJ1-4; D unclear. Trimming took off 1 base at V and 2 bases at J, with 6 bases between the two ends. The CDR3 sequence is 14 residues long. Germline V lookup: CDR1 SGHDT, CDR2 YYEEEE. CDR3 sequence (DNA): TGTGCCAGCAGCTTGCTGGGGACTAATGAAAAACTGTTTTTT. Its protein product is CASSLLGTNEKLFF.

This clonotype was counted many times. This chain uses TRBV10-3 with TRBJ2-7; TRBD2 aligns across 9 bases. This CDR3 contains 19 residues. Germline loops: CDR1 ENHRY, CDR2 SYGVKD. The V segment lost 6 bases and the J segment 2 bases; nucleotides outside the gene matches: 20. CDR3 bases: TGTGCCATCAGCCTATCCCTCGGGGCTAGCGGGGATATTCCCTACGAGCAGTACTTC. This codes for CAISLSLGASGDIPYEQYF.